The entry below gives a single T cell receptor beta chain sequence along with its context. What it binds is unknown. The data belong to a study of shared clonotypes between healthy human individuals. CD45RO-negative CD8 cells positively selected for CCR7 made up the naive population, which excluded terminally differentiated effector memory CD45RA+ cells. Nashville, Tennessee was home to all donors, who were Caucasian adults. Study conclusions and caveats: Naive subsets usually exceeded memory subsets in estimated richness. Around 5% of naive CD4 clonotypes were common to a few donors.

The authors split each subset's genomic DNA evenly across several immunoSEQ plates. Data came from immunoSEQ multiplex PCR; TCRdb stores just in-frame clones and leaves some out. This table holds about 2.2 million clones, about 94% found once. This TCR came from a man between 18 and 35 years old in good health. Some clones in this sample may be carry-over from other donors' samples. Sequencing was done on a sample of naive CD8+ T cells from PBMCs.

CDR3 in amino acids: CSVTGAPSYEQYF. The CDR3 nucleotides read TGCAGCGTTACAGGTGCCCCCTCTTACGAGCAGTACTTC. This chain joins TRBV29-1 and TRBJ2-7, with D possibly being TRBD1 (5 bases). Deletions cut 5 bases from V and 4 bases from J, with 15 bases between. This CDR3 has 13 amino acids. From germline, CDR1 is SQVTM and CDR2 ANQGSEA.